These 16 T cell receptor beta chains came from one sample sequenced in a study of T cells in Graves' hyperthyroidism and ophthalmopathy. RNA transcripts were the template for amplifying TCR beta CDR3 regions. TCR CDR3 regions were first amplified by RT-PCR with HTBI primers. TCRdb fed the multiplex PCR reads into MiXCR, producing one record per CDR3 protein. The sample carries hundreds of thousands of distinct CDR3 sequences, 15% to 20% recorded once. The sequenced sample consisted of blood. Receptors were obtained from a woman aged 55 to 70 with Graves' ophthalmopathy.

The chain uses TRBV20-1 and TRBJ2-7; D is undetermined. The CDR3 loop spans 14 amino acids. The germline CDR1 and CDR2 sequences are DFQATT and SNEGSKA (reference sequence). The V and J ends lost 6 bases and 0 bases respectively, with 15 bases between them. Written as DNA, the CDR3 is TGCAGTGCCAGACCCAGCCGGCTCTCCTACGAGCAGTACTTC. Its translation is CSARPSRLSYEQYF.

This chain joins TRBV4-3 and TRBJ1-6; D is ambiguous. V shed 1 base and J shed 6 bases, with 7 bases lying between them. Germline CDR1 LGHNA, CDR2 YSLEER. This CDR3 region has 14 residues. Written as DNA, the CDR3 is TGCGCCAGCAGCCAAGTACAGTTTAATTCACCCCTCCACTTT. Translated: CASSQVQFNSPLHF.

This clonotype was seen a handful of times. The DNA for the CDR3 is TGCGCCAGCAGCCCGGGGGACAGGAATAATTCACCCCTCCACTTT. Its translation: CASSPGDRNNSPLHF. This chain connects TRBV5-1 to TRBJ1-6, with 8 bases that match TRBD1. The germline gives CDR1 SGHRS, CDR2 YFSETQ. This CDR3 is built from 15 residues. V dropped 4 bases and J dropped 5; count of bases not matched to a gene: 5.

The gene calls are TRBV7-2 and TRBJ2-5; 8 bases map to TRBD1. This CDR3 region has 12 residues. With V trimmed by 3 bases and J by 12 bases, 6 bases remained unmatched. Germline V gives CDR1 SGHTA, CDR2 FQGNSA. CDR3 region: CASSLQGQGKYF. Here the CDR3 DNA reads TGTGCCAGCAGCTTGCAAGGACAGGGAAAGTACTTC.

This clonotype was observed a handful of times. The rearrangement joins TRBV6-2 or TRBV6-3 to TRBJ1-5; D perhaps matches TRBD1 (5 bases). With 5 bases removed from V and 3 bases from J, the gap between germline ends came to 11 bases. In germline, CDR1 is MNHEY, CDR2 SVGEGT. CDR3 length: 14 residues. The CDR3 reads CASSPGLTNQPQHF. The CDR3 nucleotides read TGTGCCAGCAGTCCGGGACTTACCAATCAGCCCCAGCATTTT.

This clonotype has ten or more counts. This sequence joins TRBV19 and TRBJ1-6, with 9 bases identical to TRBD1. Germline-derived CDR1 and CDR2 are LNHDA and SQIVND (reference sequence). CDR3 length: 14 amino acids. Unmatched junction bases numbered 4, after V lost 6 bases and J lost 7 bases. The CDR3 here is CASRGTGMNSPLHF. The CDR3 region has the DNA TGTGCCAGTAGAGGGACAGGGATGAATTCACCCCTCCACTTT.

On this clonotype: A single base separates this from a much larger clone, so it may be a read error. The CDR3 is CASSYSSAKIDEQYF. The CDR3 DNA is TGTGCCAGCAGTTACTCGTCGGCCAAGATTGATGAGCAGTACTTC. The rearrangement uses TRBV6-5 and TRBJ2-7, with D uncertain. The CDR3 has 15 amino acids. Trimming removed 0 bases from V and 7 bases from J, with 16 bases in between. Looked up from germline, CDR1 is MNHEY and CDR2 is SVGAGI.

The chain joins TRBV6-1 to TRBJ1-6; unclear D gene. The CDR3 runs 14 residues. Per germline, CDR1 MNHNS and CDR2 SASEGT. Between the trimmed V and J ends, which lost 6 bases and 5 bases, there was a span of 11 bases. CDR3 sequence (DNA): TGTGCCAGCAGGTATACAGAGGATAATTCACCCCTCCACTTT. Translation: CASRYTEDNSPLHF.

This clonotype came up many times. The chain combines TRBV6-8 with TRBJ1-5, with D unresolved. V lost 2 bases to trimming and J lost 6 bases, with 11 bases between them. The CDR3 is 14 residues long. Germline CDR1 and CDR2: MNHGY and SAAAGT. DNA for the CDR3: TGTGCCAGCAGTTACAGGGTACGGTGTCAGCCCCAGCATTTT. This gives the protein CASSYRVRCQPQHF.

As DNA, the CDR3 is TGTGCCACCAGTGACAACAGGGGCCCGGGGGAGACCCAGTACTTC. Translation gives CATSDNRGPGETQYF. The genes are TRBV7-2 and TRBJ2-5; 7 bases map to TRBD1. V lost 10 bases, J lost 5 bases, and 16 bases stayed unmatched. Germline CDR1 reads SGHTA; CDR2 reads FQGNSA. The CDR3 spans 15 residues.

At least ten counts were recorded for this clonotype. V usage is TRBV6-1 and J usage is TRBJ1-1; no clear D gene. CDR1 and CDR2 (germline): MNHNS, SASEGT. Deletions cut 6 bases from V and 1 base from J, with 6 bases between. CDR3 size: 12 residues. The CDR3 bases are TGTGCCAGCAGGCGGGCGAACACTGAAGCTTTCTTT. Translation: CASRRANTEAFF.

The chain recombines TRBV10-3 with TRBJ2-3; 8 bases align to TRBD1. Germline V CDR1 and CDR2: ENHRY, SYGVKD. The CDR3 contains 15 residues. Germline trimming cut 1 base from V and 3 bases from J; bases unmatched to any gene: 3. The CDR3 loop is CAISEFDRGTDTQYF. In DNA, the CDR3 is TGTGCCATCAGTGAGTTTGACAGGGGTACAGATACGCAGTATTTT.

This clonotype has at least ten counts. This chain connects TRBV3-1 to TRBJ2-4; TRBD1 matches 7 bases. The length of the CDR3 is 13 residues. V lost 4 bases, J lost 5 bases, and 2 bases stayed unmatched. Germline V CDR1 and CDR2: LGHDT, YNNKEL (reference sequence). Written as DNA, the CDR3 is TGTGCCAGCAGCCGACAGGGTCAAAACATTCAGTACTTC. It yields the protein CASSRQGQNIQYF.

V and J are TRBV7-9 and TRBJ1-5; D perhaps matches TRBD1 (5 bases). The CDR3 extends over 15 amino acids. Germline V gene data show CDR1 as SEHNR and CDR2 as FQNEAQ (reference sequence). V lost 5 bases and J lost 2, with 13 bases in between. CDR3 sequence (DNA): TGTGCCAGCAGCCCAGGGTCTTCTGGCAATCAGCCCCAGCATTTT. Residues: CASSPGSSGNQPQHF.

This clonotype was recorded once. The V and J genes are TRBV19 and TRBJ2-1, with D perhaps assigned TRBD1 or TRBD2 (5 bases each). V was clipped by 5 bases and J by 9 bases, with 11 bases between them. CDR3 length: 12 residues. Germline CDR1 reads LNHDA; CDR2 reads SQIVND (reference sequence). CDR3 sequence (DNA): TGTGCCAGTAGTGTTGATGGGACTGAGCAGTTCTTC. This gives the protein CASSVDGTEQFF.

V gene TRBV6-9 combines with J gene TRBJ2-7; D uncertain. The CDR3 runs to 17 residues. The V and J ends lost 6 bases and 2 bases respectively, with 23 bases between them. In germline, CDR1 is MNHGY, CDR2 SVAAGI. CDR3 DNA sequence: TGTGCCAGCAGCTTCCCGCCCGGTGTGGGCGTCGCCTACGAGCAGTACTTC. Encoded protein: CASSFPPGVGVAYEQYF.